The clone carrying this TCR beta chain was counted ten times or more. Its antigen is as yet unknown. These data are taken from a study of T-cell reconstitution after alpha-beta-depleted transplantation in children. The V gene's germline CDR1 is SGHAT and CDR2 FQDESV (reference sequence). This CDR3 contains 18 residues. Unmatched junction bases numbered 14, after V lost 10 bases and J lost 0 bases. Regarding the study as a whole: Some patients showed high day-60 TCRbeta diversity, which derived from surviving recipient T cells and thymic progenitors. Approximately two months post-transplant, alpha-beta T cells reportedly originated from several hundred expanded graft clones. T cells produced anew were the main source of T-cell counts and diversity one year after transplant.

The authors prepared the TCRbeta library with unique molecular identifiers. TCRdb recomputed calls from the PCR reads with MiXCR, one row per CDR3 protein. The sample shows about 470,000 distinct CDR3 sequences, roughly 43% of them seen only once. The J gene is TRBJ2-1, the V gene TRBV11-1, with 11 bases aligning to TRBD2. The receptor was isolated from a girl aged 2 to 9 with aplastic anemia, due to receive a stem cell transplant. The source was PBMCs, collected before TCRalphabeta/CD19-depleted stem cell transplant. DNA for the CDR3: TGTGCCATCCAAGTCCTAGCGGGAGGCCGGAGCTCCTACAATGAGCAGTTCTTC. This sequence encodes CAIQVLAGGRSSYNEQFF.